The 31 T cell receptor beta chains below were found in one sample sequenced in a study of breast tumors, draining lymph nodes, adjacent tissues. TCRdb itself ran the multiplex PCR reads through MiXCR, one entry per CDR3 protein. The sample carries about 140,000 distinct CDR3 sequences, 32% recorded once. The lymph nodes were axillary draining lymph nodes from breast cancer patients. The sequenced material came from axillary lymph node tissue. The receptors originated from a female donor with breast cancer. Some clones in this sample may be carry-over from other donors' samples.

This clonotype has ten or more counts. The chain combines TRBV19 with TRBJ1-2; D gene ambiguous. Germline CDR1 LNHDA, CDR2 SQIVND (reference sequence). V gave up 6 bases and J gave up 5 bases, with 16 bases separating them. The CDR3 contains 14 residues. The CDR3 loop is CASRPEGSGYGYTF. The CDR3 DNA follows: TGTGCCAGTAGACCCGAAGGCAGCGGTTATGGCTACACCTTC.

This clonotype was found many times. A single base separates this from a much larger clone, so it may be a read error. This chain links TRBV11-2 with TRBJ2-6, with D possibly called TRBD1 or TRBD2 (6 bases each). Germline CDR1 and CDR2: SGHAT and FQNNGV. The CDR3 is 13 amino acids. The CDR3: CASSLGGATVLTF. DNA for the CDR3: TGTGCCAGCAGCTTAGGGGGGGCCACCGTCCTGACTTTC.

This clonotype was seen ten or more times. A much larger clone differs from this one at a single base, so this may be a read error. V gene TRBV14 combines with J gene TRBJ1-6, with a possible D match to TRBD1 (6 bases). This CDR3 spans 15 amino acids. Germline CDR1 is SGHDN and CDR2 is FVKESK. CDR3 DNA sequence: TGTGCCAGCAGCTTGGCAGGGGCCCAGGATTCACCCCCCCACTTT. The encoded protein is CASSLAGAQDSPPHF.

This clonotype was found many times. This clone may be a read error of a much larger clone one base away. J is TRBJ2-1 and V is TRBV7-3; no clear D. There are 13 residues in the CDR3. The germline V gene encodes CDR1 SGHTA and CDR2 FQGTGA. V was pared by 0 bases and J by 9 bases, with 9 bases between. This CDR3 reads CASSLTGSCEQFF. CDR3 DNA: TGTGCCAGCAGCTTAACGGGTAGTTGTGAGCAGTTCTTC.

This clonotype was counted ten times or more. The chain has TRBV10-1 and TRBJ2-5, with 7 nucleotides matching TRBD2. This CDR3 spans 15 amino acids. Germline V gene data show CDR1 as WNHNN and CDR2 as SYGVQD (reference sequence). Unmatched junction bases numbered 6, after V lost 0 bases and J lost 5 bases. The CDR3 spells CASSESRGGTETQYF. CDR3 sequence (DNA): TGCGCCAGCAGTGAGTCCCGGGGAGGGACGGAGACCCAGTACTTC.

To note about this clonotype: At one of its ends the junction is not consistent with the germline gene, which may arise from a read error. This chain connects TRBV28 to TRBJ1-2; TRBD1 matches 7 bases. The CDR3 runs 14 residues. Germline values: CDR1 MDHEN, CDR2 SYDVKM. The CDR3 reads CASRSGQTNCGYTF. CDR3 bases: TGCGCCAGCAGATCGGGACAGACTAACTGTGGCTACACCTTC.

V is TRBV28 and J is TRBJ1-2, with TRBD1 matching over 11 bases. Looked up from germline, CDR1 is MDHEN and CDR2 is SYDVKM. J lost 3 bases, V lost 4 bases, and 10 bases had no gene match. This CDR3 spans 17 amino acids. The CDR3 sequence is CASSSRTGGVVYYGYTF. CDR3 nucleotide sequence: TGTGCCAGCAGTTCGAGGACAGGGGGCGTAGTTTACTATGGCTACACCTTC.

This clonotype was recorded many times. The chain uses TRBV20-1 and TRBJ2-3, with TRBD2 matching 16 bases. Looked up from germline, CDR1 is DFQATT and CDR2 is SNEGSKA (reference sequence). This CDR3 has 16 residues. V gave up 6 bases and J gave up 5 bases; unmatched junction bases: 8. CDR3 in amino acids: CSAHGTSGGVKDTQYF. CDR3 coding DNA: TGCAGTGCCCACGGGACTAGCGGGGGGGTTAAAGATACGCAGTATTTT.

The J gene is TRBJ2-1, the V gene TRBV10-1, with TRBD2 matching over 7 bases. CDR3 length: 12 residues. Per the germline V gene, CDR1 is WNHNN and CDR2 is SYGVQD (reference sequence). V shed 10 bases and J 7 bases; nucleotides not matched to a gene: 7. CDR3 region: CATKGLTNEQFF. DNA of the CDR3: TGCGCCACCAAGGGACTAACAAATGAGCAGTTCTTC.

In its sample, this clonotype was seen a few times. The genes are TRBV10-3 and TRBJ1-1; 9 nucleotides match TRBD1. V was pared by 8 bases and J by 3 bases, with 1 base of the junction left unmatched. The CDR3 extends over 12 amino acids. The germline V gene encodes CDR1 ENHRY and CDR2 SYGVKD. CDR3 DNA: TGTGCCATCGGACAGGGGCACACTGAAGCTTTCTTT. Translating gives CAIGQGHTEAFF.

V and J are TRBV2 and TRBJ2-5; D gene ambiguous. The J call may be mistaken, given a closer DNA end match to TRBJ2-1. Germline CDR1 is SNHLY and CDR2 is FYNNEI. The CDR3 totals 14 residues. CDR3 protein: CASSEALAGDTQFF. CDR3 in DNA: TGTGCCAGCAGTGAAGCGCTGGCCGGAGATACGCAGTTCTTC.

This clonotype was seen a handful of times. CDR3 residues: CSARRQGETSNTEAFF. The CDR3 bases are TGCAGTGCTAGAAGACAGGGTGAAACCTCGAACACTGAAGCTTTCTTT. This rearrangement joins TRBV20-1 to TRBJ1-1; 7 bases agree with TRBD1. V shed 2 bases and J 1 base; nucleotides not matched to a gene: 10. In germline, CDR1 is DFQATT, CDR2 SNEGSKA (reference sequence). The CDR3 length is 16 residues.

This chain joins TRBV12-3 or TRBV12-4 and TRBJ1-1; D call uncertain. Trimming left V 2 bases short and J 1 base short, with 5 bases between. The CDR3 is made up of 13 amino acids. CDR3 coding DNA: TGTGCCAGCAGTTTAATCCAGAACACTGAAGCTTTCTTT. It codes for CASSLIQNTEAFF.

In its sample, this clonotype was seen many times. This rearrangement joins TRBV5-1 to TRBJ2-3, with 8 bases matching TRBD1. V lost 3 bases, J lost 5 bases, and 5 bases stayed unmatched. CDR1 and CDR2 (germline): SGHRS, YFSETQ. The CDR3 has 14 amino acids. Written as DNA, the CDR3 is TGCGCCAGCAGCTCCGGACAGGGTGGAGATACGCAGTATTTT. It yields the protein CASSSGQGGDTQYF.

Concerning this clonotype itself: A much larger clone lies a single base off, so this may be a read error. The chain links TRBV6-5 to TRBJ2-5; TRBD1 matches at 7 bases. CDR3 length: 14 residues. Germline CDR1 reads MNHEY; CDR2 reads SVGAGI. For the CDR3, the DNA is TGTGCCAGCAGTCACTCTACAGGGGAAGAGACCCAGTACTTC. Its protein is CASSHSTGEETQYF.

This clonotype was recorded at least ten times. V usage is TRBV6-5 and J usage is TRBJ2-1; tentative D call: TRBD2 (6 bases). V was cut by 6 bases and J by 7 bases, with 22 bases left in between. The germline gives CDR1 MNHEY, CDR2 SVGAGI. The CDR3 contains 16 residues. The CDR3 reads CASRTLGAGRANEQFF. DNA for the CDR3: TGTGCCAGCAGAACCCTAGGGGCGGGACGAGCGAATGAGCAGTTCTTC.

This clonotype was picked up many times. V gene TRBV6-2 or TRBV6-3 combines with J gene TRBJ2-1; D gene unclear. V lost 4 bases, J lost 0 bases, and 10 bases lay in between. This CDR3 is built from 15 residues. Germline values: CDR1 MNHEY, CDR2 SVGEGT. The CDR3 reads CASSSRFSSYNEQFF. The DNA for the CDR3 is TGTGCCAGCAGTTCGCGGTTCAGCTCCTACAATGAGCAGTTCTTC.

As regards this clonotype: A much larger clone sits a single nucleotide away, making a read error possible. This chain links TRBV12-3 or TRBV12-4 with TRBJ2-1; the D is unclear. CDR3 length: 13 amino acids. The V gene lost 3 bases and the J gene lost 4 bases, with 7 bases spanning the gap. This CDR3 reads CASSFQEYNEQFF. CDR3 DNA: TGTGCCAGCAGTTTCCAGGAGTACAATGAGCAGTTCTTC.

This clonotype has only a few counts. The CDR3: CAWSVAHLPTVNTEAFF. The DNA for the CDR3 is TGTGCCTGGAGTGTGGCCCACCTCCCCACAGTGAACACTGAAGCTTTCTTT. The chain is built from TRBV30 and TRBJ1-1, with D unresolved. V was trimmed by 0 bases and J by 0 bases, leaving 17 bases between them. The germline V gene encodes CDR1 GTSNPN and CDR2 SVGIG (reference sequence). This CDR3 contains 17 residues.

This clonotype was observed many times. This CDR3 reads CASGMRGAGETQYF. DNA for the CDR3: TGTGCCAGCGGAATGCGGGGGGCCGGGGAGACCCAGTACTTC. The chain uses TRBV7-9 and TRBJ2-5; 8 bases agree with TRBD2. CDR1 is SEHNR and CDR2 is FQNEAQ in the germline V gene (reference sequence). With V trimmed by 8 bases and J by 5 bases, 10 bases remained unmatched. The CDR3 extends over 14 amino acids.

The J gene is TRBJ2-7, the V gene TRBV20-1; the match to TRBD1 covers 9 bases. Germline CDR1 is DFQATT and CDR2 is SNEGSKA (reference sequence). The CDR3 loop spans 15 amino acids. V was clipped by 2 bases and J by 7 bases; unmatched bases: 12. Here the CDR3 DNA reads TGCAGTGCTAGATTGACAGGGGGGGCGTCGGGTGAGCAGTACTTC. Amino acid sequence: CSARLTGGASGEQYF.

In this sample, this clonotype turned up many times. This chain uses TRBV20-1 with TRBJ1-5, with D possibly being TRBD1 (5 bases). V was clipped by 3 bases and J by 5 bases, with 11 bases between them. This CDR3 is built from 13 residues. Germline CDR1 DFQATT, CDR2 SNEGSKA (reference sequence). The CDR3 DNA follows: TGCAGTGCTAGCAGGGAGTTCGATCAGCCCCAGCATTTT. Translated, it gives CSASREFDQPQHF.

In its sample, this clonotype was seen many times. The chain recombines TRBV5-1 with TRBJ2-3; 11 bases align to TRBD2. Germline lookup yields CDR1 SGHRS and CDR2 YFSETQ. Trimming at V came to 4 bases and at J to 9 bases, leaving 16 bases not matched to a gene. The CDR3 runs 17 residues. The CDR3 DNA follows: TGCGCCAGCAGCGATTCCCCTTATAGCGGGGGGGAAGGAACGCAGTATTTT. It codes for CASSDSPYSGGEGTQYF.

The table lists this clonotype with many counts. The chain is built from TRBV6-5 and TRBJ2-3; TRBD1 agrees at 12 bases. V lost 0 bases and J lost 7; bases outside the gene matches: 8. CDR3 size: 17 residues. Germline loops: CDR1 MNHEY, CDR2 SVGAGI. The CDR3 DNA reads TGTGCCAGCAGTTACTCGAAAGGGACAGGGGGCATGAATACGCAGTATTTT. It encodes CASSYSKGTGGMNTQYF.

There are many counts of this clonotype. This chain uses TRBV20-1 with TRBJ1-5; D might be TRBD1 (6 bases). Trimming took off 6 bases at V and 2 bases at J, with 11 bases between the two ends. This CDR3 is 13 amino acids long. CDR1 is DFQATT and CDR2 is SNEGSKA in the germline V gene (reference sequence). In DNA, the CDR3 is TGCAGTGCAAGAAGGGGGGGCAATCAGCCCCAGCATTTT. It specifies CSARRGGNQPQHF.

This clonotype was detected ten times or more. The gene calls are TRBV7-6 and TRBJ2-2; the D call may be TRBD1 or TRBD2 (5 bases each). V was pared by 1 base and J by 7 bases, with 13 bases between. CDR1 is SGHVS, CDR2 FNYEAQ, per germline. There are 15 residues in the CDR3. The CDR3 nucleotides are TGTGCCAGCAGCTTAGAGAGGGGACGAATCGGGGAGCTGTTTTTT. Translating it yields CASSLERGRIGELFF. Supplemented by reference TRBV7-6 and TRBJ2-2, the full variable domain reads GAGVSQSPRYKVTKRGQDVALRCDPISGHVSLYWYRQALGQGPEFLTYFNYEAQQDKSGLPNDRFSAERPEGSISTLTIQRTEQRDSAMYRCASSLERGRIGELFFGEGSRLTVL.

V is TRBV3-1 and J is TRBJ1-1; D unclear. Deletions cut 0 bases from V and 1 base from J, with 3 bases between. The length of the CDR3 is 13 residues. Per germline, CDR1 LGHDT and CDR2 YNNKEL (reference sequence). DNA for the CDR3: TGTGCCAGCAGCCAAGAAGGGAACACTGAAGCTTTCTTT. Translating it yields CASSQEGNTEAFF.

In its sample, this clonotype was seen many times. CDR3 sequence: CASSSGIQETQYF. CDR3 DNA sequence: TGCGCCAGCAGTTCGGGCATTCAAGAGACCCAGTACTTC. The chain couples TRBV5-1 to TRBJ2-5; D gene ambiguous. V was cut by 5 bases and J by 2 bases, with 10 bases left in between. CDR1 is SGHRS, CDR2 YFSETQ, per germline. This CDR3 is built from 13 residues.

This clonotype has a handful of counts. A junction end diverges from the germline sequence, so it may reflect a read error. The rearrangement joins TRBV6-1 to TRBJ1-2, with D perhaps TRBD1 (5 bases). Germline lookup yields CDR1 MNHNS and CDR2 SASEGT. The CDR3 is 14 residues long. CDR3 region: CASSQGRANYGYAF. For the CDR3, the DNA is TGTGCCAGCAGTCAGGGTAGGGCAAACTATGGCTACGCCTTC.

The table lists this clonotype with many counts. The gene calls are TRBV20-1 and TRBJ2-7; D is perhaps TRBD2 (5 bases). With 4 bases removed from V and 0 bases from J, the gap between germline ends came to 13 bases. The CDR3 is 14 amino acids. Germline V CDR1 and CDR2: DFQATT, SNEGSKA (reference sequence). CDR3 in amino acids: CSATPGISSYEQYF. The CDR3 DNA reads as TGCAGTGCTACCCCCGGGATCAGCTCCTACGAGCAGTACTTC.

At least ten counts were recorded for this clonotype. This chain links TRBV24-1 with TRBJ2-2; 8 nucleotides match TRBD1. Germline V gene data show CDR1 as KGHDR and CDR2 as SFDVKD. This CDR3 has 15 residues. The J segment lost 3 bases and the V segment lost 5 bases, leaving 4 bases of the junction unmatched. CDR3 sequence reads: CATSAPDRDTGELFF. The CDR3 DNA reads TGTGCCACCAGTGCCCCGGACAGGGACACCGGGGAGCTGTTTTTT.